A selection of T cell receptor beta chains follows, all from one sample in a study of tumor-infiltrating lymphocytes in primary liver carcinoma. TCRdb analysed the multiplex PCR reads with MiXCR anew, one entry per CDR3 protein. The sample holds a few hundred thousand distinct CDR3 sequences, about three fifths seen once. Sample: peripheral blood. The receptors were gathered from a woman in her thirties with primary liver carcinoma and hepatitis B virus infection. The CDR3 runs from the conserved cysteine through the conserved F or W. Fields, in order: V gene, CDR3 protein.

TRBV6-6 | CASSWRDADTQYF
TRBV6-2/TRBV6-3 | CAITPRDSFYNEQFF
TRBV4-1 | CASSQNAGLAGTDTQYF
TRBV12-3/TRBV12-4 | CASRPLGSGQPQHF
TRBV12-3/TRBV12-4 | CTSSLAQGGEQFF
TRBV11-2 | CANSLVAGGDYEQYF
TRBV4-1 | CASSHDLRGTLAGGSLFF
TRBV12-3/TRBV12-4 | CASSFGAATGNTIYF
TRBV6-2/TRBV6-3 | CASSDPGGTNNEQFF
TRBV19 | CASSIRGDSYEQYF
TRBV30 | CAWMLAGGLNEQFF
TRBV6-6 | CASSFPAEQTIAGGKSYNEQFF
TRBV11-2 | CASSLEQGGYTQYF
TRBV6-5 | CASTPNLSAARRGETQYF
TRBV7-9 | CVSSSRDRGYFDTQYF
TRBV12-3/TRBV12-4 | CASSSRKRRLTDTQYF
TRBV20-1 | CSARPLLREGSEQFF
TRBV11-3 | CASSSEGKWGPGLAGDEQFF
TRBV11-2 | CTSRPITGGLGETQYF
TRBV5-4 | CASSLRADQETEYF